Following are 30 T cell receptor beta chains from one sample sequenced in a study of blood T cell repertoires in COVID-19. Only in-frame clones appear in the TCRdb table, and some are missing; sequencing was by immunoSEQ multiplex PCR. Of 200,000 to 300,000 clones listed, 75% to 85% are singletons. Specimen: peripheral blood. The receptors originated from a human donor in a cohort sampled during active COVID-19.

The gene calls are TRBV10-2 and TRBJ1-1; weak D call: TRBD1 (6 bases). Germline loops: CDR1 WSHSY, CDR2 SAAADI. The CDR3 contains 14 residues. V was pared by 6 bases and J by 6 bases, with 17 bases between. The CDR3 DNA reads as TGCGCCAGCAGGGACTTTTGGGGGCTTTCTGAAGCTTTCTTT. Its translation is CASRDFWGLSEAFF.

Here the CDR3 reads CASSTLDSRRAFF. In DNA, the CDR3 is TGTGCCAGCAGCACCCTGGACAGCCGGAGGGCTTTCTTT. This chain uses TRBV21-1 with TRBJ1-1; no DNA check was done on the table's D call, TRBD1. TRBV21-1 is a known pseudogene. This CDR3 is 13 amino acids long.

This sequence joins TRBV11-3 and TRBJ2-7, with 9 bases identical to TRBD1. The germline V gene encodes CDR1 SGHNT and CDR2 YENEEA. The J segment lost 7 bases and the V segment lost 5 bases, leaving 6 bases of the junction unmatched. The CDR3 runs to 13 residues. The CDR3 DNA reads as TGTGCCAGCAGCACCGGACAGGGGACTGAGCAGTACTTC. Amino acids: CASSTGQGTEQYF.

V gene TRBV18 combines with J gene TRBJ2-2; D possibly corresponds to TRBD1 (6 bases). Deletions cut 5 bases from V and 4 bases from J, with 14 bases between. This CDR3 region has 15 residues. Germline V CDR1 and CDR2: KGHSH, LQKENI. CDR3 sequence reads: CASSTGHRATGELFF. The CDR3 coding sequence is TGTGCCAGCTCAACGGGACACCGGGCCACCGGGGAGCTGTTTTTT.

V is TRBV6-5 and J is TRBJ2-3, with 8 bases matching TRBD2. The CDR3 loop spans 15 amino acids. CDR1 and CDR2 from the germline V gene are MNHEY and SVGAGI. The J segment lost 3 bases and the V segment lost 7 bases, leaving 9 bases of the junction unmatched. The CDR3 loop is CASKLPGGMTDTQYF. The CDR3 bases are TGTGCCAGCAAACTACCGGGGGGGATGACAGATACGCAGTATTTT.

The rearrangement uses TRBV7-9 and TRBJ1-6, with D unclear. This CDR3 is 15 amino acids long. The V gene lost 1 base and the J gene lost 5 bases, with 9 bases spanning the gap. CDR1 and CDR2 (germline): SEHNR, FQNEAQ (reference sequence). The CDR3 DNA follows: TGTGCCAGCAGCTTAGGGCAGGCCAATAATTCACCCCTCCACTTT. Translation gives CASSLGQANNSPLHF.

The chain combines TRBV5-1 with TRBJ2-3, with 12 bases aligning to TRBD2. The germline gives CDR1 SGHRS, CDR2 YFSETQ. V dropped 1 base and J dropped 4; count of bases not matched to a gene: 7. This CDR3 is 17 amino acids long. CDR3 protein: CASSLPTTSGGPDTQYF. The CDR3 region has the DNA TGCGCCAGCAGCTTGCCTACGACTAGCGGGGGACCAGATACGCAGTATTTT.

This rearrangement joins TRBV7-2 to TRBJ1-4; 7 positions match TRBD1. V dropped 6 bases and J dropped 4; count of bases not matched to a gene: 17. This CDR3 contains 18 residues. Per the germline V gene, CDR1 is SGHTA and CDR2 is FQGNSA. Here the CDR3 reads CASRLGGTPTGLNEKLFF. The CDR3 DNA reads as TGTGCCAGCAGACTAGGCGGAACGCCGACAGGGCTTAATGAAAAACTGTTTTTT. The full variable domain, in which reference TRBV7-2 and TRBJ1-4 provide the parts outside the CDR3, is GAGVSQSPSNKVTEKGKDVELRCDPISGHTALYWYRQSLGQGLEFLIYFQGNSAPDKSGLPSDRFSAERTGGSVSTLTIQRTQQEDSAVYLCASRLGGTPTGLNEKLFFGSGTQLSVL.

In its sample, this clone was seen a few times. The gene calls are TRBV5-1 and TRBJ1-2; the match to TRBD1 covers 7 bases. The trim removed 4 bases at V and 4 bases at J, leaving 13 bases unmatched. Germline loops: CDR1 SGHRS, CDR2 YFSETQ. The length of the CDR3 is 16 residues. CDR3 in DNA: TGCGCCAGCAGCCCGGGGACAGCTTCGCGTCGCTATGGCTACACCTTC. As protein: CASSPGTASRRYGYTF.

V and J are TRBV28 and TRBJ1-5; D possibly corresponds to TRBD1 (6 bases). Trimming shortened V by 5 bases and J by 4 bases, and 21 bases separated the two germline ends. The CDR3 runs 17 residues. The germline V gene encodes CDR1 MDHEN and CDR2 SYDVKM. Here the CDR3 DNA reads TGTGCCAGCAGTCCCCCGAGCGAGGGGACACTAAATCAGCCCCAGCATTTT. Encoded protein: CASSPPSEGTLNQPQHF.

This chain links TRBV10-1 with TRBJ2-1; 8 nucleotides align to TRBD1. From germline, CDR1 is WNHNN and CDR2 SYGVQD (reference sequence). The CDR3 totals 15 residues. After removal of 1 base from V and 7 bases from J, the junction contained 6 bases not matched to a gene. The CDR3 nucleotides are TGCGCCAGCAGTGAGTGGCAGGGGGCGCGTAATGAGCAGTTCTTC. It is translated as CASSEWQGARNEQFF.

V usage is TRBV28 and J usage is TRBJ2-7, with TRBD2 identical over 7 bases. Trimming took 2 bases from V and 4 from J; bases not matched to a gene: 5. CDR1 and CDR2 (germline): MDHEN, SYDVKM. CDR3 size: 14 residues. Here the CDR3 reads CASSLRLAGYEQYF. The CDR3, as DNA: TGTGCCAGCAGTTTAAGACTAGCCGGTTACGAGCAGTACTTC.

With respect to this clone: An end of the junction does not agree with germline; a read error may underlie this. The rearrangement joins TRBV5-1 to TRBJ1-1; D unresolved. The length of the CDR3 is 15 residues. Per the germline V gene, CDR1 is SGHRS and CDR2 is YFSETQ. DNA for the CDR3: TGCGCCAGCAGCTTGGCAATGGGCAAGAACACTGAAGTTTTCTTT. This encodes CASSLAMGKNTEVFF.

This sequence joins TRBV4-1 and TRBJ1-5; D ambiguous. The CDR3 has 16 residues. Trimming pared 0 bases from V and 9 bases from J, leaving 18 bases between. Germline assignment: CDR1 MGHRA and CDR2 YSYEKL. CDR3 nucleotide sequence: TGCGCCAGCAGCCAAGATCTAGCGGGGAGGCGTGGGCCCCAGCATTTT. Translating it yields CASSQDLAGRRGPQHF.

Details on this clone: Other DNA variants within this sample encode the same CDR3. The chain joins TRBV7-9 to TRBJ2-1; possibly TRBD2 for D (6 bases). Germline V gene lookup returns CDR1 SEHNR and CDR2 FQNEAQ (reference sequence). Trimming removed 6 bases from V and 1 base from J, with 10 bases in between. CDR3 length: 14 amino acids. The CDR3 here is CASSFGSSYNEQFF. Written as DNA, the CDR3 is TGTGCCAGCAGTTTCGGGAGTTCCTACAATGAGCAGTTCTTC.

The rearrangement joins TRBV11-2 to TRBJ2-3; D may be TRBD1 (6 bases). The CDR3 contains 14 residues. V lost 3 bases and J lost 3, with 10 bases in between. Germline-derived CDR1 and CDR2 are SGHAT and FQNNGV. This CDR3 is CASSFLTGTDTQYF. The CDR3 DNA sequence: TGTGCCAGCAGCTTCCTAACAGGGACAGATACGCAGTATTTT.

V and J are TRBV9 and TRBJ2-5; tentative D call: TRBD2 (7 bases). The germline gives CDR1 SGDLS, CDR2 YYNGEE. The CDR3 extends over 15 amino acids. The V end lost 3 bases, the J end lost 5 bases, and 17 bases lay between the germline ends. CDR3 amino acids: CASSGPQGGLETQYF. The CDR3 DNA reads TGTGCCAGCAGCGGGCCACAGGGAGGGTTGGAGACCCAGTACTTC.

This clone was counted only a few times. The chain is built from TRBV28 and TRBJ1-5; no definite D call. The CDR3 contains 16 residues. The V end was cut by 3 bases, the J end by 0 bases, with 12 bases between. Germline V gene data show CDR1 as MDHEN and CDR2 as SYDVKM. The CDR3: CASSLADSYSNQPQHF. The CDR3 DNA follows: TGTGCCAGCAGTTTGGCGGACTCCTATAGCAATCAGCCCCAGCATTTT.

The rearrangement links TRBV7-3 to TRBJ2-7, with 8 bases matching TRBD1. With 2 bases clipped from V and 5 bases from J, the junction kept 11 bases outside the gene matches. The CDR3 is 16 amino acids. CDR1 and CDR2 (germline): SGHTA, FQGTGA. The CDR3 loop reads CASSLFLTGEVDEQYF. DNA for the CDR3: TGTGCCAGCAGCTTATTCTTGACAGGGGAAGTTGACGAGCAGTACTTC.

The chain links TRBV19 to TRBJ2-3, with a tentative D call TRBD1 (6 bases). There are 15 residues in the CDR3. Germline assignment: CDR1 LNHDA and CDR2 SQIVND (reference sequence). V was clipped by 7 bases and J by 2 bases, with 16 bases between them. In DNA form, the CDR3 reads TGTGCCAGTACCAGATCGGGGACATCCACAGATACGCAGTATTTT. Its protein is CASTRSGTSTDTQYF. The complete variable domain, with remaining parts taken from reference TRBV19 and TRBJ2-3, reads DGGITQSPKYLFRKEGQNVTLSCEQNLNHDAMYWYRQDPGQGLRLIYYSQIVNDFQKGDIAEGYSVSREKKESFPLTVTSAQKNPTAFYLCASTRSGTSTDTQYFGPGTRLTVL.

The V and J genes are TRBV5-6 and TRBJ2-6, with D possibly being TRBD2 (5 bases). Per the germline V gene, CDR1 is SGHDT and CDR2 is YYEEEE. V lost 0 bases, J lost 1 base, and 14 bases lay in between. CDR3 length: 18 residues. CDR3 sequence (DNA): TGTGCCAGCAGCTTGGCCGGAATAATAGCGTCTGGGGCCAACGTCCTGACTTTC. This encodes CASSLAGIIASGANVLTF.

The chain recombines TRBV5-8 with TRBJ1-5, with 7 positions matching TRBD1. J gave up 3 bases and V 5 bases, and 5 bases lay outside the gene matches. CDR3 size: 14 residues. Germline assignment: CDR1 SGHTS and CDR2 YDEGEE. The CDR3 spells CASRQDRLNQPQHF. The CDR3 DNA reads as TGTGCCAGCAGACAGGACAGGCTCAATCAGCCCCAGCATTTT.

This clone was seen a few times. V and J are TRBV7-2 and TRBJ1-6; a weak D match, TRBD1 (6 bases). Germline V gives CDR1 SGHTA, CDR2 FQGNSA. Trimming removed 1 base from V and 0 bases from J, with 7 bases in between. This CDR3 contains 16 residues. CDR3: CASSLGGLSYNSPLHF. CDR3 nucleotide sequence: TGTGCCAGCAGCTTAGGGGGGCTCTCCTATAATTCACCCCTCCACTTT.

The DNA for the CDR3 is TGCGCCAGCAGCAGACCTAGCTCCTACGAGCAGTACTTC. This translates into CASSRPSSYEQYF. The chain links TRBV10-1 to TRBJ2-7; D uncertain. Germline values: CDR1 WNHNN, CDR2 SYGVQD (reference sequence). The CDR3 length is 13 residues. Trimming took 6 bases from V and 0 from J, leaving 9 bases between them.

The chain couples TRBV19 to TRBJ2-7, with D perhaps matching TRBD1 (5 bases). Germline assignment: CDR1 LNHDA and CDR2 SQIVND (reference sequence). V shed 6 bases and J shed 4 bases, with 16 bases lying between them. The CDR3 loop spans 14 amino acids. CDR3 bases: TGTGCCAGTAGCCGTGCCCCTGGACATTACGAGCAGTACTTC. It codes for CASSRAPGHYEQYF.

Only a few counts were recorded for this clone. One end of the junction varies from germline; a read error may be responsible. The chain couples TRBV6-6 to TRBJ2-1; 7 bases map to TRBD1. Per germline, CDR1 MNHNY and CDR2 SVGAGI (reference sequence). The CDR3 has 16 residues. The CDR3 here is CASNYLTGKNYNEQFF. The CDR3 nucleotides are TGTGCCAGCAATTACCTGACAGGGAAAAACTACAATGAGCAGTTCTTC.

CDR3 protein: CASSEQRAEQYF. CDR3 in DNA: TGTGCCAGCAGTGAACAGCGGGCAGAGCAGTACTTC. V is TRBV2 and J is TRBJ2-7; possibly TRBD2 for D (6 bases). Germline CDR1 SNHLY, CDR2 FYNNEI. This CDR3 has 12 amino acids. V was shortened by 2 bases and J by 7 bases, with 9 bases between the two germline ends.

The rearrangement links TRBV6-5 to TRBJ2-7; TRBD2 matches 10 bases. The CDR3 length is 14 residues. Per the germline V gene, CDR1 is MNHEY and CDR2 is SVGAGI. With V trimmed by 5 bases and J by 3 bases, 4 bases remained unmatched. The CDR3 reads CASSRTSGLYEQYF. CDR3 bases: TGTGCCAGCAGTCGGACTAGCGGTCTCTACGAGCAGTACTTC.

This rearrangement joins TRBV7-9 to TRBJ2-3, with D perhaps matching TRBD1 (5 bases). The V end lost 5 bases, the J end lost 0 bases, and 12 bases lay between the germline ends. This CDR3 has 15 residues. Germline V gives CDR1 SEHNR, CDR2 FQNEAQ (reference sequence). The CDR3 nucleotides are TGTGCCAGCAGCCCCGCTCAGGGTAGCACAGATACGCAGTATTTT. Protein product: CASSPAQGSTDTQYF.

The rearrangement joins TRBV28 to TRBJ1-1, with 7 bases that match TRBD1. V lost 8 bases and J lost 4; bases outside the gene matches: 7. Germline V gene lookup returns CDR1 MDHEN and CDR2 SYDVKM. The CDR3 covers 13 residues. Here the CDR3 reads CASSQGLATEAFF. CDR3 sequence (DNA): TGTGCCAGCTCACAGGGGTTGGCCACTGAAGCTTTCTTT.